Following are 30 T cell receptor beta chains from one sample sequenced in a study of Ad26.COV2.S vaccination and SARS-CoV-2 variants. The assay was immunoSEQ multiplex PCR, and TCRdb's table has in-frame clones only and misses some. The sample lists some 340,000 clones; about 85% were seen once. Treatment described: around 19 received Ad26.COV2.S at low or high dose, single or two shots; about 5 received placebo; per-sample allocation not given. Sampling took place 63 days after the first vaccine or placebo injection. Sequencing used peripheral blood, obtained in a trial of Ad26.COV2.S vaccine versus placebo. All receptors derive from a person aged 18-60 years who received the Ad26.COV2.S COVID-19 vaccine or a placebo.

V is TRBV21-1 and J is TRBJ2-4; the D call TRBD1 from the table was never checked on the DNA. TRBV21-1 is shown as a pseudogene. The CDR3 is made up of 16 amino acids. CDR3 sequence: CASSKAGGKDKNIQYF. The CDR3 DNA reads as TGTGCCAGCAGCAAAGCAGGGGGCAAGGACAAAAACATTCAGTACTTC.

This rearrangement joins TRBV11-2 to TRBJ1-2, with TRBD1 matching 7 bases. The J segment lost 8 bases and the V segment lost 4 bases, leaving 10 bases of the junction unmatched. Germline V gene data show CDR1 as SGHAT and CDR2 as FQNNGV. The CDR3 extends over 14 amino acids. CDR3 protein: CASSSETGSGGYTF. CDR3 DNA sequence: TGTGCCAGCAGCTCCGAGACAGGGAGCGGAGGCTACACCTTC.

The V and J genes are TRBV9 and TRBJ1-4; a weak D match, TRBD1 (5 bases). Trimming cost V 3 bases and J 6 bases, with 15 bases left between them. The length of the CDR3 is 15 residues. Looked up from germline, CDR1 is SGDLS and CDR2 is YYNGEE. The CDR3 loop is CASSARAGGYEKLFF. As DNA, the CDR3 is TGTGCCAGCAGCGCCCGGGCGGGGGGTTATGAAAAACTGTTTTTT.

This clone was recorded once. The J gene is TRBJ2-3, the V gene TRBV7-6, with D perhaps being TRBD1 or TRBD2 (5 bases each). V shed 5 bases and J shed 2 bases, with 26 bases lying between them. The germline V gene has CDR1 SGHVS and CDR2 FNYEAQ. The CDR3 is made up of 19 amino acids. The CDR3 here is CASSPTRGDALPFTDTQYF. DNA of the CDR3: TGTGCCAGCAGCCCCACTCGAGGGGACGCGCTTCCCTTCACAGATACGCAGTATTTT.

The chain recombines TRBV15 with TRBJ1-2; no clear D gene. V lost 1 base and J 0 bases, leaving 9 bases between the germline ends. The CDR3 is 15 amino acids. Germline V gene sequence: CDR1 LNHNV, CDR2 YYDKDF (reference sequence). CDR3 loop: CATSRGGTTNYGYTF. The CDR3 nucleotides are TGTGCCACCAGCAGAGGGGGTACCACTAACTATGGCTACACCTTC. Full variable domain (rest looked up from reference TRBV15 and TRBJ1-2): DAMVIQNPRYQVTQFGKPVTLSCSQTLNHNVMYWYQQKSSQAPKLLFHYYDKDFNNEADTPDNFQSRRPNTSFCFLDIRSPGLGDTAMYLCATSRGGTTNYGYTFGSGTRLTVV.

The chain employs TRBV7-9 and TRBJ2-5; D ambiguous. Trimming shortened V by 8 bases and J by 2 bases, and 12 bases separated the two germline ends. The germline CDR1 and CDR2 sequences are SEHNR and FQNEAQ (reference sequence). The CDR3 totals 13 residues. The CDR3 spells CASRLSHQETQYF. CDR3 in DNA: TGTGCCAGCCGTCTGAGTCATCAAGAGACCCAGTACTTC.

As for this clone: Germline is not matched at one junction end, which may reflect a read error. The V gene is TRBV20-1, the J gene TRBJ2-1; the D gene could be TRBD1 or TRBD2 (6 bases each). The length of the CDR3 is 11 residues. Germline CDR1 and CDR2: DFQATT and SNEGSKA (reference sequence). CDR3: CSAGGRGAGIF. The DNA for the CDR3 is TGCAGTGCCGGCGGAAGGGGGGCCGGGATCTTC.

This rearrangement joins TRBV18 to TRBJ2-5, with 13 bases matching TRBD2. The CDR3 runs 18 residues. Trimming took 3 bases from V and 0 from J; bases not matched to a gene: 7. CDR1 and CDR2 from the germline V gene are KGHSH and LQKENI. The CDR3, as DNA: TGTGCCAGCTCACCTGGACTAGCGGGGGAAACGTACCAAGAGACCCAGTACTTC. Protein product: CASSPGLAGETYQETQYF.

The chain has TRBV2 and TRBJ1-6, with D possibly being TRBD1 (5 bases). Germline V gives CDR1 SNHLY, CDR2 FYNNEI. Trimming pared 5 bases from V and 4 bases from J, leaving 12 bases between. This CDR3 has 15 amino acids. The DNA for the CDR3 is TGTGCCAGCAGTTCCCGGGGGGTTTATAATTCACCCCTCCACTTT. It translates to CASSSRGVYNSPLHF.

This clone was recorded only once. The rearrangement links TRBV4-1 to TRBJ2-7, with 7 bases lining up with TRBD2. V lost 8 bases, J lost 2 bases, and 6 bases stayed unmatched. CDR1 is MGHRA and CDR2 is YSYEKL in the germline V gene. This CDR3 is built from 13 residues. DNA of the CDR3: TGCGCCAGCGGGGGAGGGCAGCCCTACGAGCAGTACTTC. This translates into CASGGGQPYEQYF.

The chain couples TRBV28 to TRBJ2-7; the match to TRBD2 covers 9 bases. This CDR3 contains 15 residues. With V trimmed by 6 bases and J by 2 bases, 8 bases remained unmatched. CDR1 is MDHEN and CDR2 is SYDVKM in the germline V gene. The CDR3 here is CASSPAGGRTYEQYF. The CDR3 DNA reads as TGTGCCAGCAGCCCAGCGGGGGGACGTACCTACGAGCAGTACTTC.

Worth noting for this clone: The same CDR3 can be traced to other DNA sequences in this sample. The V and J genes are TRBV3-1 (or the pseudogene TRBV3-2) and TRBJ1-1; D unresolved. CDR3 size: 13 residues. V was trimmed by 0 bases and J by 5 bases, leaving 7 bases between them. Per the germline V gene, CDR1 is LGHDT and CDR2 is YNNKEL (reference sequence). This chain's CDR3 is CASSQEHRTEAFF. The CDR3 region has the DNA TGTGCCAGCAGCCAAGAACATCGGACTGAAGCTTTCTTT.

The chain couples TRBV5-1 to TRBJ2-1; D is unresolved. V was clipped by 0 bases and J by 0 bases, with 7 bases between them. The CDR3 contains 15 residues. Germline-derived CDR1 and CDR2 are SGHRS and YFSETQ. The CDR3 bases are TGCGCCAGCAGCTTGGTGCTGAGCTCCTACAATGAGCAGTTCTTC. Protein: CASSLVLSSYNEQFF.

The rearrangement links TRBV18 to TRBJ2-5; D not resolved. The V end lost 0 bases, the J end lost 3 bases, and 8 bases lay between the germline ends. This CDR3 spans 14 amino acids. The germline V gene encodes CDR1 KGHSH and CDR2 LQKENI. The CDR3 coding sequence is TGTGCCAGCTCACCACCGACAAGGGAAGAGACCCAGTACTTC. Protein sequence: CASSPPTREETQYF. The whole variable domain, remainder taken from reference TRBV18 and TRBJ2-5, is NAGVMQNPRHLVRRRGQEARLRCSPMKGHSHVYWYRQLPEEGLKFMVYLQKENIIDESGMPKERFSAEFPKEGPSILRIQQVVRGDSAAYFCASSPPTREETQYFGPGTRLLVL.

The chain couples TRBV2 to TRBJ1-5; D gene unclear. CDR3 size: 17 residues. Germline values: CDR1 SNHLY, CDR2 FYNNEI. Trimming shortened V by 2 bases and J by 0 bases, and 14 bases separated the two germline ends. In DNA form, the CDR3 reads TGTGCCAGCAGTGAACCCCTAGGCCTTTATAGCAATCAGCCCCAGCATTTT. It encodes CASSEPLGLYSNQPQHF.

The chain employs TRBV4-2 and TRBJ1-5; D call uncertain. Deletions cut 0 bases from V and 7 bases from J, with 10 bases between. The germline CDR1 and CDR2 sequences are LGHNA and YNFKEQ. This CDR3 spans 14 amino acids. The CDR3 DNA reads TGTGCCAGCAGCCAAGATGGGTCGGGACAGCCCCAGCATTTT. This translates into CASSQDGSGQPQHF.

The genes are TRBV6-6 and TRBJ2-7; D might be TRBD1 (5 bases). This CDR3 spans 12 amino acids. CDR1 and CDR2 (germline): MNHNY, SVGAGI (reference sequence). Trimming stripped 8 bases from V and 4 bases from J, with 12 bases between. The chain's CDR3 is CASADSIYEQYF. DNA of the CDR3: TGTGCCAGCGCTGACAGCATTTACGAGCAGTACTTC.

V and J are TRBV5-4 and TRBJ1-1; D may be TRBD1 (5 bases). The CDR3 has 12 amino acids. V dropped 6 bases and J dropped 7 bases, with 13 bases sitting between them. Germline CDR1 is SGHNT and CDR2 is YYREEE (reference sequence). The CDR3 region is CASIGWGGEAFF. Written as DNA, the CDR3 is TGTGCCAGCATCGGATGGGGGGGTGAAGCTTTCTTT. The variable domain in full, completed from reference TRBV5-4 and TRBJ1-1, reads ETGVTQSPTHLIKTRGQQVTLRCSSQSGHNTVSWYQQALGQGPQFIFQYYREEENGRGNFPPRFSGLQFPNYSSELNVNALELDDSALYLCASIGWGGEAFFGQGTRLTVV.

The chain uses TRBV4-2 and TRBJ1-1; perhaps TRBD1 as D (6 bases). The CDR3 extends over 15 amino acids. The germline CDR1 and CDR2 sequences are LGHNA and YNFKEQ. The V end was cut by 2 bases, the J end by 0 bases, with 10 bases between. CDR3 bases: TGTGCCAGCAGCCAAAACCAGGGGTTGAACACTGAAGCTTTCTTT. Amino acid sequence: CASSQNQGLNTEAFF.

The rearrangement joins TRBV6-2 or TRBV6-3 to TRBJ1-5; 9 bases line up with TRBD1. V was clipped by 2 bases and J by 7 bases; unmatched bases: 9. The CDR3 is 16 amino acids. Germline lookup yields CDR1 MNHEY and CDR2 SVGEGT. CDR3 amino acids: CASSYTPGQGGQPQHF. The CDR3 DNA reads as TGTGCCAGCAGTTACACCCCGGGACAGGGAGGCCAGCCCCAGCATTTT.

The chain uses TRBV29-1 and TRBJ2-5; D not certain. This CDR3 contains 12 residues. Deletions cut 4 bases from V and 0 bases from J, with 6 bases between. The germline CDR1 and CDR2 sequences are SQVTM and ANQGSEA. The CDR3: CSVGKDQETQYF. The CDR3 DNA is TGCAGCGTTGGCAAAGACCAAGAGACCCAGTACTTC.

The chain recombines TRBV10-2 with TRBJ1-5, with D unresolved. Trimming took off 3 bases at V and 5 bases at J, with 5 bases between the two ends. There are 12 residues in the CDR3. Looked up from germline, CDR1 is WSHSY and CDR2 is SAAADI. For the CDR3, the DNA is TGCGCCAGCAGTGACAAGGATCAGCCCCAGCATTTT. This encodes CASSDKDQPQHF.

The genes are TRBV7-8 and TRBJ1-6, with a weak D call TRBD1 (5 bases). Between the trimmed V and J ends, which lost 1 base and 7 bases, there was a span of 8 bases. In germline, CDR1 is SGHVS, CDR2 FQNEAQ. This CDR3 has 14 amino acids. The CDR3 spells CASSLGQTNSPLHF. DNA of the CDR3: TGTGCCAGCAGCTTAGGACAGACCAATTCACCCCTCCACTTT.

Details on this clone: Other DNA sequences in this sample translate to the same CDR3. The rearrangement joins TRBV18 to TRBJ1-4; 8 bases are shared with TRBD1. Germline V CDR1 and CDR2: KGHSH, LQKENI. The J segment lost 5 bases and the V segment lost 3 bases, leaving 2 bases of the junction unmatched. This CDR3 contains 14 residues. The CDR3, as DNA: TGTGCCAGCTCACCTAGACAGGGGAATGAAAAACTGTTTTTT. It is translated as CASSPRQGNEKLFF.

The chain is built from TRBV9 and TRBJ2-3, with TRBD1 matching 8 bases. Trimming removed 0 bases from V and 2 bases from J; junction bases left unmatched: 2. Germline-derived CDR1 and CDR2 are SGDLS and YYNGEE. The CDR3 loop spans 15 amino acids. Here the CDR3 reads CASSVVTGATDTQYF. As DNA, the CDR3 is TGTGCCAGCAGCGTAGTGACAGGGGCCACAGATACGCAGTATTTT. The complete variable domain, with remaining parts taken from reference TRBV9 and TRBJ2-3, reads DSGVTQTPKHLITATGQRVTLRCSPRSGDLSVYWYQQSLDQGLQFLIQYYNGEERAKGNILERFSAQQFPDLHSELNLSSLELGDSALYFCASSVVTGATDTQYFGPGTRLTVL.

The V call is TRBV2, the J call TRBJ2-3; 7 nucleotides line up with TRBD1. Trimming removed 1 base from V and 5 bases from J; junction bases left unmatched: 18. Germline values: CDR1 SNHLY, CDR2 FYNNEI. CDR3 length: 19 amino acids. The CDR3 nucleotides read TGTGCCAGCAGTGAAGGGGGGAGTCTACAGGGGTGGGCCGTAGATACGCAGTATTTT. Its translation is CASSEGGSLQGWAVDTQYF.

The V and J genes are TRBV7-9 and TRBJ2-3, with D maybe TRBD2 (5 bases). The V gene lost 3 bases and the J gene lost 0 bases, with 16 bases spanning the gap. The length of the CDR3 is 17 residues. Germline CDR1 reads SEHNR; CDR2 reads FQNEAQ (reference sequence). CDR3 loop: CASSFPGRAPSTDTQYF. CDR3 DNA sequence: TGTGCCAGCAGCTTCCCTGGGCGGGCGCCAAGCACAGATACGCAGTATTTT. Drawing the rest from reference TRBV7-9 and TRBJ2-3, the complete variable domain is DTGVSQNPRHKITKRGQNVTFRCDPISEHNRLYWYRQTLGQGPEFLTYFQNEAQLEKSRLLSDRFSAERPKGSFSTLEIQRTEQGDSAMYLCASSFPGRAPSTDTQYFGPGTRLTVL.

V and J are TRBV27 and TRBJ1-5, with 8 bases lining up with TRBD1. Trimming removed 4 bases from V and 4 bases from J; junction bases left unmatched: 21. The CDR3 runs to 20 residues. Germline loops: CDR1 MNHEY, CDR2 SMNVEV (reference sequence). CDR3 protein: CASSSTGTGGLSAINQPQHF. CDR3 coding DNA: TGTGCCAGCAGTTCCACCGGGACAGGAGGTCTTTCAGCCATTAATCAGCCCCAGCATTTT.

The chain couples TRBV7-6 to TRBJ2-5; no firm D call. This CDR3 contains 12 residues. Germline-derived CDR1 and CDR2 are SGHVS and FNYEAQ. V shed 0 bases and J shed 4 bases, with 3 bases lying between them. CDR3 bases: TGTGCCAGCAGCTTAGCGCGAGAGACCCAGTACTTC. It yields the protein CASSLARETQYF.

The chain recombines TRBV7-2 with TRBJ2-5, with 13 bases identical to TRBD2. V was clipped by 5 bases and J by 4 bases; unmatched bases: 7. Per the germline V gene, CDR1 is SGHTA and CDR2 is FQGNSA. The CDR3 spans 16 residues. CDR3 DNA sequence: TGTGCCAGCAGCACCAGACTAGCGGGGGGTGGAGAGACCCAGTACTTC. This codes for CASSTRLAGGGETQYF. The variable domain in full, completed from reference TRBV7-2 and TRBJ2-5, reads GAGVSQSPSNKVTEKGKDVELRCDPISGHTALYWYRQSLGQGLEFLIYFQGNSAPDKSGLPSDRFSAERTGGSVSTLTIQRTQQEDSAVYLCASSTRLAGGGETQYFGPGTRLLVL.